Included here is one T cell receptor beta chain sequence, with context. V lost 1 base and J lost 5, with 9 bases in between. The CDR3 is made up of 13 amino acids. In germline, CDR1 is SGHTA, CDR2 FQGNSA. The entry originates in a study of OX40 agonist ivuxolimab in advanced cancers. Study information: Males comprised around 80% of the group, whose mean age was about 62 years (range 23 to 79). Eligibility admitted prior anti-PD-1, anti-PD-L1 or anti-CTLA-4 therapy; approximately 40% had some.

The method was immunoSEQ multiplex PCR; TCRdb's version includes in-frame clones alone and lacks a portion of them. The data contain 76,000 or so clones, 86% of them seen just once; the ten biggest clones take up roughly 0.77%. The source is an adult with an advanced solid tumor such as melanoma, head and neck, liver or kidney cancer. The chain has TRBV7-2 and TRBJ2-7; D might be TRBD2 (5 bases). The sample in question was CD4+ or CD8+ T cells sorted from blood, obtained in a trial of the OX40 agonist ivuxolimab. The CDR3 DNA follows: TGTGCCAGCAGCTTAGGACCAGCGGACGAGCAGTACTTC. It is translated as CASSLGPADEQYF.